This T cell receptor beta chain is from a study of a mutant IDH1 vaccine in newly diagnosed glioma. On this clone itself: The antigen is unknown.

Measured with immunoSEQ multiplex PCR; TCRdb has only the in-frame clones, and not every one. The table lists approximately 62,000 clones, about 85% of them singletons, with around 4.6% in the top ten. Stated time point: week 35, safety follow-up. Every vaccine dose comprised 300 ug of mutant IDH1 20-mer peptide plus topical imiquimod. This clonotype was sampled from a man between 25 and 39 years old with glioma. The material sequenced was PBMCs, taken from a glioma patient whose treatment included an IDH1 peptide vaccine.

CDR3 coding DNA: TGTGCCAGCAGCTTAGTCCCCCAGGACGAGCAGTACTTC. Its translation: CASSLVPQDEQYF. This chain links TRBV7-6 with TRBJ2-7; D is unclear. The CDR3 is 13 residues long. The V gene's germline CDR1 is SGHVS and CDR2 FNYEAQ. Trimming cost V 1 base and J 5 bases, with 9 bases left between them.